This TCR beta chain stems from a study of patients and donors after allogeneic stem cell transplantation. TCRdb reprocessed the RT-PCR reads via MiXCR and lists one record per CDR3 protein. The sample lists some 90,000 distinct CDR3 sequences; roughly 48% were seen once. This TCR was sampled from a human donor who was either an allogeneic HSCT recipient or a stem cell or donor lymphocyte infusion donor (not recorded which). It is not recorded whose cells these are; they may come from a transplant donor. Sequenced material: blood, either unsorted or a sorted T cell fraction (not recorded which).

This CDR3 reads CASSLFDRSGQPQHF. Here the CDR3 DNA reads TGTGCCAGCAGTCTATTCGACAGGTCTGGTCAGCCCCAGCATTTT. The chain recombines TRBV28 with TRBJ1-5, with a tentative D call TRBD1 (6 bases). Deletions cut 5 bases from V and 6 bases from J, with 17 bases between. The CDR3 has 15 amino acids. The germline gives CDR1 MDHEN, CDR2 SYDVKM.